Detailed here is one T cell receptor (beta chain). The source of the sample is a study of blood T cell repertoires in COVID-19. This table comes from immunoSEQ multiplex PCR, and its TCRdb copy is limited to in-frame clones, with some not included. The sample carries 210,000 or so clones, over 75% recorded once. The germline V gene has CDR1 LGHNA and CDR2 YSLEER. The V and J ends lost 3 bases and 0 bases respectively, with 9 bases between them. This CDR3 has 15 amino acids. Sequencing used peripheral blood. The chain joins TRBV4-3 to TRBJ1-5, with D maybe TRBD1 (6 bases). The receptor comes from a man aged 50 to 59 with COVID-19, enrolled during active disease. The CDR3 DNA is TGCGCCAGCAGCCAGTACAGGGATAGCAATCAGCCCCAGCATTTT. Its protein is CASSQYRDSNQPQHF.